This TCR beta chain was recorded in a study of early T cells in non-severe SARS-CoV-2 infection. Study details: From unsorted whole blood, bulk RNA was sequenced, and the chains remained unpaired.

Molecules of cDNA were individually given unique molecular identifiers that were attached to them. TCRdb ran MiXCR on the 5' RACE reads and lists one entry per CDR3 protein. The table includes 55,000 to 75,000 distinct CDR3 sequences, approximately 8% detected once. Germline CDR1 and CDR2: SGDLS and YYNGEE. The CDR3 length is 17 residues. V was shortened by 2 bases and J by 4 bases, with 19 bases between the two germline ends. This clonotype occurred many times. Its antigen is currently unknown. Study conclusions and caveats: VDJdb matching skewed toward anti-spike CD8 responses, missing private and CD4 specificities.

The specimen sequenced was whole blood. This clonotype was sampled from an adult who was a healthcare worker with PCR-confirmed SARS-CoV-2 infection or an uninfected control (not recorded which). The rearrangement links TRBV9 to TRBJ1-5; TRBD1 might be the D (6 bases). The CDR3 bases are TGTGCCAGCAGCGTTTTTCGGGACACTAATAAAAATCAGCCCCAGCATTTT. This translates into CASSVFRDTNKNQPQHF.